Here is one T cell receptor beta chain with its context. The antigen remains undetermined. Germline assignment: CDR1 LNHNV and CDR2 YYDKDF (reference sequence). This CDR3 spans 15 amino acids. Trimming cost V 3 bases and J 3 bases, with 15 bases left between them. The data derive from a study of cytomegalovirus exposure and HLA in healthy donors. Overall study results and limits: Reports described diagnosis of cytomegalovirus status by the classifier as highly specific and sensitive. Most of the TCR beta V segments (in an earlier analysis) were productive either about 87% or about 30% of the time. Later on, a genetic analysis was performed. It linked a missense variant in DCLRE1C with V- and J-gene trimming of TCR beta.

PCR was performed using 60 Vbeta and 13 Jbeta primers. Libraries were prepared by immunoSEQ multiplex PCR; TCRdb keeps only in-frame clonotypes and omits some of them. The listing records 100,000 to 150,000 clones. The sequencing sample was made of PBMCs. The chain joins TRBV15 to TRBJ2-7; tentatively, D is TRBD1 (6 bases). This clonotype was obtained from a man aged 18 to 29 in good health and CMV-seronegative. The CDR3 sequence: CATSRPGQTNYEQYF. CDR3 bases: TGTGCCACCAGCAGGCCCGGACAGACGAACTACGAGCAGTACTTC.